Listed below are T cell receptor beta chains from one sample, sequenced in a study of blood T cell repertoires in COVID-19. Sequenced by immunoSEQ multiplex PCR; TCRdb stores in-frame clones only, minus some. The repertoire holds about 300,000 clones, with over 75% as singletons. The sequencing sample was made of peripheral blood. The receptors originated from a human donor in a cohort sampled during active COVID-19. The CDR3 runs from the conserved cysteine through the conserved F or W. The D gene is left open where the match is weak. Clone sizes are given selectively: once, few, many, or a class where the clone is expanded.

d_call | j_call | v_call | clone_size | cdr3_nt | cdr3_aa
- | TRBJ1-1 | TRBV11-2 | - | TGTGCCAGCAGCTCCACCGACAGGAACACTGAAGCTTTCTTT | CASSSTDRNTEAFF
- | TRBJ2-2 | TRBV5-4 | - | TGTGCCAGCAGCTTGGGGCCCGGGGGAGTTATGGGCGGGGAGCTGTTTTTT | CASSLGPGGVMGGELFF
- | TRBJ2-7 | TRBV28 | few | TGTGCCAGCAGTGGTAACAGGAACGAAGAGTACTTC | CASSGNRNEEYF
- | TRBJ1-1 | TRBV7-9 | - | TGTGCCAGCAGCTACACAGAAACTGAAGCTTTCTTT | CASSYTETEAFF
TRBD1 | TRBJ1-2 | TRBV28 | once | TGTGCCAGCAGGATTCCAGGGGGCGGCTACACCTTC | CASRIPGGGYTF
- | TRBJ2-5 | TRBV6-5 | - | TGTGCCAGCAACATCTGGGGCCTTCAAGAGACCCAGTACTTC | CASNIWGLQETQYF
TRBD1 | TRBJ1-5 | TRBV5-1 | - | TGCGCCAGCAGCCCTGGACAGGGCGGCAATCAGCCCCAGCATTTT | CASSPGQGGNQPQHF
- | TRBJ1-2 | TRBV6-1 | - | TGTGCCAGCAGTGCCCGGGACTCCTTAGGCGACTATGGCTACACCTTC | CASSARDSLGDYGYTF
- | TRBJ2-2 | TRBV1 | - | TGCACCAGCAGCCCTCCGAGGCCACCCCGCGACTCCGGGGAGCTGTTTTTT | CTSSPPRPPRDSGELFF
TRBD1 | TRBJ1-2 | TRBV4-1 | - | TGCGCCAGCAGCCAAGGACCTACAGGGGCGGCTAACTATGGCTACACCTTC | CASSQGPTGAANYGYTF
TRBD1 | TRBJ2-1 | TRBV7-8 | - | TGTGCCAGCAGCTTAGTAGGCGGGACAGGAAATGAGCAGTTCTTC | CASSLVGGTGNEQFF
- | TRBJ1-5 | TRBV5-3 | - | TGTGCCAGAAGCTGTAGTCCCCAGCATTTT | CARSCSPQHF
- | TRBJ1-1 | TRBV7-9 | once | TGTGCCAGCAGCTTATTGCAACTCATGAACACTGAAGCTTTCTTT | CASSLLQLMNTEAFF
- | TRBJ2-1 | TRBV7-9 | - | TGTGCCAGCACCAAGGATCTTCGGGGCTCCTACAATGAGCAGTTCTTC | CASTKDLRGSYNEQFF
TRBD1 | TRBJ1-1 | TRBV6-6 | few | TGTGCCAGCAGTGTGGGACAGATGAACACTGAAGCTTTCTTT | CASSVGQMNTEAFF
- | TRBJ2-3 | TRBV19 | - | TGTGCCAGTAGGGGGGTAGCGGTGAGCACAGATACGCAGTATTTT | CASRGVAVSTDTQYF